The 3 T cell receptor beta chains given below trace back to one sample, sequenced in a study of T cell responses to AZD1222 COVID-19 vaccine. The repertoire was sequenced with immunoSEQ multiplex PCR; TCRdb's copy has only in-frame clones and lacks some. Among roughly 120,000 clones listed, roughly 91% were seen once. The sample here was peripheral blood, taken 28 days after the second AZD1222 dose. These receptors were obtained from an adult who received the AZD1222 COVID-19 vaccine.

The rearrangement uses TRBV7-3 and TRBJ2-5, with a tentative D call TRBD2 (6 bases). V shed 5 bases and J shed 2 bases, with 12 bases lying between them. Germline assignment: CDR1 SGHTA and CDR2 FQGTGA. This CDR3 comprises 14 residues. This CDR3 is CASSLGTSQETQYF. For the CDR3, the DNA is TGTGCCAGCAGCCTTGGGACTTCTCAAGAGACCCAGTACTTC. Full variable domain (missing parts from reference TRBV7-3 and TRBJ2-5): GAGVSQTPSNKVTEKGKYVELRCDPISGHTALYWYRQSLGQGPEFLIYFQGTGAADDSGLPNDRFFAVRPEGSVSTLKIQRTERGDSAVYLCASSLGTSQETQYFGPGTRLLVL.

For the CDR3, the DNA is TGTGCCAGCAGCTCCCCTACCCGCTCTCTAAATGAGCAGTTCTTC. Translated, it gives CASSSPTRSLNEQFF. The J gene is TRBJ2-1, the V gene TRBV7-2; D ambiguous. V was pared by 4 bases and J by 7 bases, with 17 bases between. CDR1 is SGHTA, CDR2 FQGNSA, per germline. The CDR3 totals 15 residues.

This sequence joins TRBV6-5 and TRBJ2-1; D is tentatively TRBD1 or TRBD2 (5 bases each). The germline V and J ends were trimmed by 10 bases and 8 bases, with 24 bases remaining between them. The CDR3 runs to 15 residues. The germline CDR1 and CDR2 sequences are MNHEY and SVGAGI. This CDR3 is CATRRTQAMGDEQFF. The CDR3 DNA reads TGTGCCACCAGACGCACGCAGGCGATGGGGGATGAGCAGTTCTTC.